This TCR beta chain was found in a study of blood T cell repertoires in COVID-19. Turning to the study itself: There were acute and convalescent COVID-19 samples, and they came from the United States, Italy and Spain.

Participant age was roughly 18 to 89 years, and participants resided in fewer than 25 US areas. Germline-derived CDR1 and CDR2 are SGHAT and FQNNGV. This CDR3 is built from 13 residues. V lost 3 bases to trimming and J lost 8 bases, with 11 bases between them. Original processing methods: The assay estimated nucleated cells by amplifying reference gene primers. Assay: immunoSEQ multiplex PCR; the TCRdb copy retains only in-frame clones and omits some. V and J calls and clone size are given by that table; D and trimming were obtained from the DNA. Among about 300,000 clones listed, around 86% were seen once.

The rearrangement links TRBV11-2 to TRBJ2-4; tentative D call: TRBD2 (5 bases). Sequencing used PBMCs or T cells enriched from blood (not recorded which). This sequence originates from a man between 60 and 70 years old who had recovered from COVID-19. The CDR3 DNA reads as TGTGCCAGCAGCTTGCCTTGGGGAGACATTCAGTACTTC. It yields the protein CASSLPWGDIQYF. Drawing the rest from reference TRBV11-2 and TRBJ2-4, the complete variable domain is EAGVAQSPRYKIIEKRQSVAFWCNPISGHATLYWYQQILGQGPKLLIQFQNNGVVDDSQLPKDRFSAERLKGVDSTLKIQPAKLEDSAVYLCASSLPWGDIQYFGAGTRLSVL.